These 30 T cell receptor beta chains share one sample of origin, sequenced in a study of cytomegalovirus exposure and HLA in healthy donors. PCR involved 60 Vbeta and 13 Jbeta primers. Clones were read by immunoSEQ multiplex PCR, and TCRdb kept only the in-frame ones, dropping some. Of about 120,000 clones in the sample, 75% to 80% were seen once. Material: PBMCs. Receptors originate from a woman in her 30s in good health and CMV-seropositive.

J is TRBJ1-3 and V is TRBV5-1; no clear D gene. V lost 3 bases and J lost 0, with 13 bases in between. The CDR3 is 16 residues long. Germline V CDR1 and CDR2: SGHRS, YFSETQ. In DNA, the CDR3 is TGCGCCAGCAGCTCCGGGGAGAGACCCTCTGGAAACACCATATATTTT. Protein sequence: CASSSGERPSGNTIYF.

As concerns this clone: Other DNA sequences within the sample encode an identical CDR3. The CDR3 sequence is CASSLVLLAGARADTQYF. Here the CDR3 DNA reads TGTGCCAGCAGCTTGGTTCTTTTAGCGGGGGCCAGGGCAGATACGCAGTATTTT. This chain connects TRBV5-4 to TRBJ2-3, with TRBD2 matching 9 bases. Germline loops: CDR1 SGHNT, CDR2 YYREEE (reference sequence). The CDR3 length is 18 residues. Trimming cost V 0 bases and J 4 bases; bases outside gene matches: 12.

This chain links TRBV14 with TRBJ1-4; D remains unclear. The length of the CDR3 is 16 residues. V lost 1 base to trimming and J lost 4 bases, with 13 bases between them. Germline assignment: CDR1 SGHDN and CDR2 FVKESK. CDR3 sequence: CASSQGSAVNNEKLFF. DNA of the CDR3: TGTGCCAGCAGCCAAGGGTCGGCGGTAAATAATGAAAAACTGTTTTTT. The full variable domain, completed using reference TRBV14 and TRBJ1-4, is EAGVTQFPSHSVIEKGQTVTLRCDPISGHDNLYWYRRVMGKEIKFLLHFVKESKQDESGMPNNRFLAERTGGTYSTLKVQPAELEDSGVYFCASSQGSAVNNEKLFFGSGTQLSVL.

The chain is built from TRBV14 and TRBJ2-7; TRBD2 is a possible D gene (7 bases). This CDR3 comprises 15 residues. V was cut by 4 bases and J by 1 base, with 14 bases left in between. Germline CDR1 and CDR2: SGHDN and FVKESK. This CDR3 is CASSRRGARSYEQYF. CDR3 coding DNA: TGTGCCAGCAGCCGTCGGGGGGCCCGGTCCTACGAGCAGTACTTC.

The V call is TRBV4-2, the J call TRBJ2-5; TRBD2 matches at 7 bases. Germline V gene sequence: CDR1 LGHNA, CDR2 YNFKEQ. V was clipped by 1 base and J by 1 base; unmatched bases: 6. The CDR3 sequence is 16 residues long. This CDR3 is CASSQGQLAVQETQYF. The CDR3 DNA sequence: TGTGCCAGCAGCCAAGGTCAGCTAGCGGTCCAAGAGACCCAGTACTTC.

This chain links TRBV28 with TRBJ2-7; D remains unclear. V was trimmed by 2 bases and J by 4 bases, leaving 9 bases between them. The germline CDR1 and CDR2 sequences are MDHEN and SYDVKM. The CDR3 is 13 residues long. CDR3 DNA sequence: TGTGCCAGCAGTTTAGGGCCGCTTTACGAGCAGTACTTC. Protein product: CASSLGPLYEQYF.

Only one count was recorded for this clone. The chain joins TRBV25-1 to TRBJ2-7; 9 bases map to TRBD1. With V trimmed by 6 bases and J by 4 bases, 10 bases remained unmatched. This CDR3 region has 15 residues. Germline V gives CDR1 MGHDK, CDR2 SYGVNS. The CDR3 here is CASRPSGTGMYEQYF. The CDR3 DNA follows: TGTGCCAGCAGGCCGTCCGGGACAGGGATGTACGAGCAGTACTTC.

The chain joins TRBV28 to TRBJ2-7, with TRBD1 matching over 8 bases. Germline V gene data show CDR1 as MDHEN and CDR2 as SYDVKM. The V and J ends lost 6 bases and 2 bases, in that order; junction bases with no gene match: 6. The CDR3 is 14 residues long. This chain's CDR3 is CASRMTGAAYEQYF. The CDR3 nucleotides read TGTGCCAGCAGGATGACAGGGGCCGCCTACGAGCAGTACTTC.

The CDR3 reads CSQQENEKLFF. The CDR3 DNA is TGCAGTCAACAGGAGAATGAAAAACTGTTTTTT. The rearrangement joins TRBV20-1 to TRBJ1-4; tentatively, D is TRBD1 (5 bases). Trimming left V 8 bases short and J 5 bases short, with 9 bases between. The germline gives CDR1 DFQATT, CDR2 SNEGSKA (reference sequence). The CDR3 length is 11 residues.

The chain is built from TRBV15 and TRBJ2-7, with a weak D call TRBD2 (5 bases). Per germline, CDR1 LNHNV and CDR2 YYDKDF (reference sequence). The CDR3 contains 14 residues. Trimming removed 0 bases from V and 3 bases from J, with 9 bases in between. The CDR3 spells CATSRDSVGYEQYF. Written as DNA, the CDR3 is TGTGCCACCAGCAGAGATAGCGTGGGCTACGAGCAGTACTTC.

The V call is TRBV7-9, the J call TRBJ2-5; 9 bases are shared with TRBD1. Germline V gene lookup returns CDR1 SEHNR and CDR2 FQNEAQ (reference sequence). CDR3 length: 16 residues. V was pared by 5 bases and J by 4 bases, with 11 bases of the junction left unmatched. CDR3 in amino acids: CASSHSDRGGRETQYF. For the CDR3, the DNA is TGTGCCAGCAGCCACAGCGACAGGGGGGGGAGAGAGACCCAGTACTTC.

This rearrangement joins TRBV7-6 to TRBJ1-2, with unresolved D. The V gene's germline CDR1 is SGHVS and CDR2 FNYEAQ. V was shortened by 1 base and J by 7 bases, with 19 bases between the two germline ends. The CDR3 contains 16 residues. The CDR3 here is CASSLESRPFGTGYTF. The CDR3 nucleotides are TGTGCCAGCAGCTTAGAAAGCAGGCCGTTCGGTACTGGCTACACCTTC. The full variable domain, its missing parts supplied by reference TRBV7-6 and TRBJ1-2, is GAGVSQSPRYKVTKRGQDVALRCDPISGHVSLYWYRQALGQGPEFLTYFNYEAQQDKSGLPNDRFSAERPEGSISTLTIQRTEQRDSAMYRCASSLESRPFGTGYTFGSGTRLTVV.

V and J are TRBV7-2 and TRBJ1-1; tentative D call: TRBD1 (5 bases). The CDR3 has 15 amino acids. V lost 1 base, J lost 5 bases, and 14 bases lay in between. Germline values: CDR1 SGHTA, CDR2 FQGNSA. CDR3 loop: CASSLGGDRRTEAFF. Written as DNA, the CDR3 is TGTGCCAGCAGCTTAGGGGGGGACCGCCGAACTGAAGCTTTCTTT.

The V call is TRBV5-1, the J call TRBJ2-5, with D possibly being TRBD2 (6 bases). This CDR3 is built from 14 residues. The germline gives CDR1 SGHRS, CDR2 YFSETQ. The V and J ends lost 9 bases and 4 bases respectively, with 19 bases between them. CDR3 sequence reads: CATGSSPGAETQYF. The CDR3 region has the DNA TGCGCCACCGGGAGTAGCCCTGGGGCAGAGACCCAGTACTTC.

The V and J genes are TRBV28 and TRBJ2-7, with 9 bases fitting TRBD1. This CDR3 contains 17 residues. CDR1 MDHEN and CDR2 SYDVKM come from the germline V gene. Losses at the gene ends were 3 bases for V and 4 bases for J; bases not matched to a gene: 13. The CDR3 sequence is CASSFLPPGQGYYEQYF. The CDR3 coding sequence is TGTGCCAGCAGTTTCCTTCCCCCGGGACAGGGTTATTACGAGCAGTACTTC.

V usage is TRBV2 and J usage is TRBJ1-5; D may be TRBD1 (5 bases). Looked up from germline, CDR1 is SNHLY and CDR2 is FYNNEI. Trimming took off 10 bases at V and 0 bases at J, with 10 bases between the two ends. The CDR3 sequence is 13 residues long. CDR3 in amino acids: CAITDSSNQPQHF. CDR3 DNA: TGTGCCATAACCGACAGTAGCAATCAGCCCCAGCATTTT.

The V gene is TRBV7-2, the J gene TRBJ1-5; a weak D match, TRBD1 (5 bases). V lost 5 bases and J lost 9, with 20 bases in between. Germline V gives CDR1 SGHTA, CDR2 FQGNSA. CDR3 length: 15 amino acids. The CDR3 region is CASSPGGGAQWPQHF. The CDR3 DNA sequence: TGTGCCAGCAGCCCTGGGGGAGGGGCCCAGTGGCCCCAGCATTTT.

V and J are TRBV30 and TRBJ2-7; D possibly corresponds to TRBD1 (6 bases). Germline CDR1 is GTSNPN and CDR2 is SVGIG (reference sequence). Trimming shortened V by 2 bases and J by 4 bases, and 27 bases separated the two germline ends. The CDR3 sequence is 18 residues long. The CDR3, as DNA: TGTGCCTGGAGTCGGATCCGGGACAAGGGAAGTTGGACTTACGAGCAGTACTTC. This codes for CAWSRIRDKGSWTYEQYF.

The chain employs TRBV5-6 and TRBJ2-3, with TRBD2 matching 8 bases. The CDR3 covers 16 residues. CDR1 is SGHDT and CDR2 is YYEEEE in the germline V gene. V was clipped by 4 bases and J by 2 bases; unmatched bases: 9. The CDR3 DNA reads TGTGCCAGCAGCCCCCGGGTAGCGGGGACCACAGATACGCAGTATTTT. Protein sequence: CASSPRVAGTTDTQYF.

This clone was recorded only once. In DNA, the CDR3 is TGTGCCAGCAGCTCCGTAGCGGGGCCCACGTTTGAGCAGTACTTC. Its protein product is CASSSVAGPTFEQYF. This rearrangement joins TRBV5-5 to TRBJ2-7, with TRBD2 matching 8 bases. Trimming at V came to 3 bases and at J to 7 bases, leaving 12 bases not matched to a gene. CDR1 is SGHKS and CDR2 is YYEKEE in the germline V gene (reference sequence). The CDR3 loop spans 15 amino acids.

This chain connects TRBV4-2 to TRBJ2-7; TRBD1 agrees at 9 bases. CDR3 length equals 16 residues. The V and J ends lost 4 bases and 2 bases, in that order; junction bases with no gene match: 9. From germline, CDR1 is LGHNA and CDR2 YNFKEQ. Written as DNA, the CDR3 is TGTGCCAGCAGCCGCCCATCCGGGACAGGGACCTACGAGCAGTACTTC. Encoded protein: CASSRPSGTGTYEQYF.

The count of this clone is one. The genes are TRBV28 and TRBJ1-2; 7 positions match TRBD1. The CDR3 totals 15 residues. V shed 7 bases and J 4 bases; nucleotides not matched to a gene: 12. In germline, CDR1 is MDHEN, CDR2 SYDVKM. Written as DNA, the CDR3 is TGTGCCAGCACTGTGGCCAGGGGGTTTCCCTATGGCTACACCTTC. Residues: CASTVARGFPYGYTF.

This clone occurred a few times. This chain joins TRBV6-5 and TRBJ2-5; D possibly corresponds to TRBD2 (6 bases). Near its end, the DNA agrees better with TRBJ2-7, so the J call may be wrong. The length of the CDR3 is 15 residues. CDR1 is MNHEY and CDR2 is SVGAGI in the germline V gene. The CDR3 spells CASSPQTGASYEQYF. The DNA for the CDR3 is TGTGCCAGCAGCCCTCAAACGGGAGCCTCCTACGAGCAGTACTTC.

The chain has TRBV7-8 and TRBJ2-3; D not certain. CDR3 length: 14 residues. V gave up 1 base and J gave up 10 bases, with 15 bases separating them. The V gene's germline CDR1 is SGHVS and CDR2 FQNEAQ. CDR3 nucleotide sequence: TGTGCCAGCAGCTTAGGGCTCCGCAATCTTTCGCAGTATTTT. Residues: CASSLGLRNLSQYF.

The chain links TRBV28 to TRBJ2-5, with TRBD2 matching over 9 bases. Looked up from germline, CDR1 is MDHEN and CDR2 is SYDVKM. The CDR3 has 14 residues. With V trimmed by 6 bases and J by 8 bases, 10 bases remained unmatched. In DNA, the CDR3 is TGTGCCAGCAGCCACCGCGGGGGGGCCCCCACCCAGTACTTC. The encoded protein is CASSHRGGAPTQYF.

The gene calls are TRBV7-9 and TRBJ2-7; 8 bases map to TRBD1. The germline V gene encodes CDR1 SEHNR and CDR2 FQNEAQ (reference sequence). The trim removed 2 bases at V and 4 bases at J, leaving 7 bases unmatched. CDR3 length: 15 amino acids. The DNA of the CDR3 is TGTGCCAGCAGCTTAAGAGGTGGGGACAGGTACGAGCAGTACTTC. As protein: CASSLRGGDRYEQYF.

The genes are TRBV5-1 and TRBJ1-4; 10 positions match TRBD1. Germline V gives CDR1 SGHRS, CDR2 YFSETQ. The CDR3 runs 14 residues. V gave up 4 bases and J gave up 10 bases; unmatched junction bases: 7. The CDR3 here is CASSRDRGEGKLFF. Here the CDR3 DNA reads TGCGCCAGCAGCCGGGACAGGGGAGAGGGAAAACTGTTTTTT. Filled out from reference TRBV5-1 and TRBJ1-4, the complete variable domain reads KAGVTQTPRYLIKTRGQQVTLSCSPISGHRSVSWYQQTPGQGLQFLFEYFSETQRNKGNFPGRFSGRQFSNSRSEMNVSTLELGDSALYLCASSRDRGEGKLFFGSGTQLSVL.

CDR3 DNA sequence: TGTGCCAGCAGTTACTATGGACAGGGATACGAGCAGTACTTC. Amino acids: CASSYYGQGYEQYF. The chain is built from TRBV6-6 and TRBJ2-7; TRBD1 matches 8 bases. The CDR3 length is 14 residues. The V gene end was trimmed by 1 base and the J gene end by 4 bases; junction bases not matched to a gene: 3. The V gene's germline CDR1 is MNHNY and CDR2 SVGAGI (reference sequence).

The V and J genes are TRBV5-1 and TRBJ2-7, with TRBD2 identical over 15 bases. CDR1 and CDR2 (germline): SGHRS, YFSETQ. This CDR3 comprises 19 residues. The junction had 11 bases not matched to a gene; V was cut back by 4 bases and J by 0 bases. The CDR3 is CASSIGTSGGLIPSYEQYF. DNA for the CDR3: TGCGCCAGCAGCATCGGGACTAGCGGGGGGCTGATTCCCTCCTACGAGCAGTACTTC. Filled out from reference TRBV5-1 and TRBJ2-7, the complete variable domain reads KAGVTQTPRYLIKTRGQQVTLSCSPISGHRSVSWYQQTPGQGLQFLFEYFSETQRNKGNFPGRFSGRQFSNSRSEMNVSTLELGDSALYLCASSIGTSGGLIPSYEQYFGPGTRLTVT.

This clone has just a few counts. V is TRBV5-4 and J is TRBJ2-1; maybe TRBD2 (6 bases). CDR3 length equals 15 residues. The ends were cut back, 2 bases at V and 1 base at J, with 10 bases in the middle. The germline gives CDR1 SGHNT, CDR2 YYREEE (reference sequence). The CDR3 DNA sequence: TGTGCCAGCAGCTTTTCGGGAGATTCCTACAATGAGCAGTTCTTC. Residues: CASSFSGDSYNEQFF.